The rows below give T cell receptor beta chains drawn from one sample of a study of beta chain features in type 1 diabetes. Profiling relied on immunoSEQ multiplex PCR, and the TCRdb table lists in-frame clones only, not all of them. The sample shows hundreds of thousands of clones, over 13% of them seen only once. The sequenced sample consisted of naive CD4+ T cells from blood. The origin of the receptors is a man between 18 and 29 years old with type 1 diabetes. The CDR3 runs from the conserved cysteine through the conserved F or W. The D gene is left open where the match is weak. Not every row has a clone size; where given, it reads once, few, many or a size class.

cdr3_length: 16; v_call: TRBV21-1; clone_size: NA; j_call: TRBJ1-1; d_call: NA; cdr3_aa: CASSKGRQGLNTEAFF; cdr3_nt: TGTGCCAGCAGCAAAGGGAGACAGGGGCTGAACACTGAAGCTTTCTTT
cdr3_length: 11; v_call: TRBV2; clone_size: NA; j_call: TRBJ1-1; d_call: NA; cdr3_aa: CASSEWTEAFF; cdr3_nt: TGTGCCAGCAGTGAATGGACTGAAGCTTTCTTT
cdr3_length: 15; v_call: TRBV30; clone_size: few; j_call: TRBJ1-3; d_call: NA; cdr3_aa: CAWSVSWQAGNTIYF; cdr3_nt: TGTGCCTGGAGTGTAAGTTGGCAGGCCGGAAACACCATATATTTT
cdr3_length: 15; v_call: TRBV15; clone_size: NA; j_call: TRBJ2-2; d_call: NA; cdr3_aa: CATSKDKGGTGELFF; cdr3_nt: TGTGCCACCAGCAAAGACAAGGGAGGAACCGGGGAGCTGTTTTTT
cdr3_length: 16; v_call: TRBV6-6; clone_size: few; j_call: TRBJ2-6; d_call: TRBD2; cdr3_aa: CASSYSSGVGANVLTF; cdr3_nt: TGTGCCAGCAGTTACTCGAGCGGGGTTGGGGCCAACGTCCTGACTTTC
cdr3_length: 14; v_call: TRBV2; clone_size: few; j_call: TRBJ2-5; d_call: NA; cdr3_aa: CASRHDRPQETQYF; cdr3_nt: TGTGCCAGCAGACATGACAGGCCCCAAGAGACCCAGTACTTC
cdr3_length: 16; v_call: TRBV7-9; clone_size: few; j_call: TRBJ2-6; d_call: NA; cdr3_aa: CASTPRGFSGANVLTF; cdr3_nt: TGTGCCAGCACCCCGAGGGGGTTCTCTGGGGCCAACGTCCTGACTTTC
cdr3_length: 18; v_call: TRBV7-2; clone_size: NA; j_call: TRBJ2-7; d_call: TRBD1; cdr3_aa: CASSLSSTGTGNSYEQYF; cdr3_nt: TGTGCCAGCAGCTTGTCCTCAACCGGGACAGGGAACTCCTACGAGCAGTACTTC
cdr3_length: 13; v_call: TRBV5-1; clone_size: NA; j_call: TRBJ1-1; d_call: NA; cdr3_aa: CASSLAGTTEAFF; cdr3_nt: TGCGCCAGCAGCTTGGCCGGGACAACTGAAGCTTTCTTT
cdr3_length: 12; v_call: TRBV4-3; clone_size: few; j_call: TRBJ2-5; d_call: NA; cdr3_aa: CASSQGWETQYF; cdr3_nt: TGCGCCAGCAGCCAAGGGTGGGAGACCCAGTACTTC
cdr3_length: 13; v_call: TRBV29-1; clone_size: few; j_call: TRBJ1-5; d_call: NA; cdr3_aa: CSVETGGNQPQHF; cdr3_nt: TGCAGCGTTGAAACCGGGGGGAATCAGCCCCAGCATTTT
cdr3_length: 15; v_call: TRBV7-9; clone_size: few; j_call: TRBJ2-5; d_call: NA; cdr3_aa: CASRSDLRAKRPQYF; cdr3_nt: TGTGCCAGCAGATCCGACCTGAGGGCGAAGAGACCCCAGTACTTC
cdr3_length: 17; v_call: TRBV14; clone_size: few; j_call: TRBJ2-6; d_call: TRBD1; cdr3_aa: CASSFWTGGSGANVLTF; cdr3_nt: TGTGCCAGCAGCTTCTGGACAGGGGGCTCTGGGGCCAACGTCCTGACTTTC
cdr3_length: 14; v_call: TRBV29-1; clone_size: NA; j_call: TRBJ1-3; d_call: TRBD1; cdr3_aa: CSVGAGGSGNTIYF; cdr3_nt: TGCAGCGTTGGGGCAGGGGGCTCTGGAAACACCATATATTTT
cdr3_length: 15; v_call: TRBV4-2; clone_size: NA; j_call: TRBJ1-2; d_call: NA; cdr3_aa: CASSQDRGGENGYTF; cdr3_nt: TGTGCCAGCAGCCAAGACAGGGGCGGGGAAAATGGCTACACCTTC
cdr3_length: 13; v_call: TRBV7-2; clone_size: NA; j_call: TRBJ2-7; d_call: NA; cdr3_aa: CASSMGRLYEQYF; cdr3_nt: TGTGCCAGCAGCATGGGACGGCTTTACGAGCAGTACTTC
cdr3_length: 16; v_call: TRBV7-9; clone_size: NA; j_call: TRBJ2-4; d_call: TRBD1; cdr3_aa: CASSPTKGGAGNIQYF; cdr3_nt: TGTGCCAGCAGTCCCACCAAAGGGGGCGCGGGAAACATTCAGTACTTC
cdr3_length: 12; v_call: TRBV2; clone_size: NA; j_call: TRBJ2-1; d_call: NA; cdr3_aa: CASRSDDNEQFF; cdr3_nt: TGTGCCAGTCGATCGGACGACAATGAGCAGTTCTTC
cdr3_length: 18; v_call: TRBV4-1; clone_size: few; j_call: TRBJ2-7; d_call: NA; cdr3_aa: CASSQNPLIDPQSYEQYF; cdr3_nt: TGCGCCAGCAGCCAAAATCCCCTCATAGACCCTCAGTCCTACGAGCAGTACTTC
cdr3_length: 14; v_call: TRBV29-1; clone_size: NA; j_call: TRBJ2-7; d_call: NA; cdr3_aa: CSVEDAITRDGQYF; cdr3_nt: TGCAGCGTTGAAGATGCTATTACTCGGGACGGGCAGTACTTC
cdr3_length: 13; v_call: TRBV7-2; clone_size: NA; j_call: TRBJ1-6; d_call: NA; cdr3_aa: CASSLEVTRPLHF; cdr3_nt: TGTGCCAGCAGCTTAGAGGTCACCCGCCCCCTCCACTTT
cdr3_length: 14; v_call: TRBV27; clone_size: NA; j_call: TRBJ1-5; d_call: NA; cdr3_aa: CASSLGGINQPQHF; cdr3_nt: TGTGCCAGCAGTCTTGGAGGGATCAATCAGCCCCAGCATTTT
cdr3_length: 16; v_call: TRBV9; clone_size: NA; j_call: TRBJ2-7; d_call: NA; cdr3_aa: CASSVATGGSAYEQYF; cdr3_nt: TGTGCCAGCAGCGTAGCTACTGGGGGGTCGGCCTACGAGCAGTACTTC
cdr3_length: 14; v_call: TRBV30; clone_size: NA; j_call: TRBJ1-1; d_call: NA; cdr3_aa: CAWSSAGANTEAFF; cdr3_nt: TGTGCCTGGAGTTCGGCTGGGGCGAACACTGAAGCTTTCTTT
cdr3_length: 11; v_call: TRBV20-1; clone_size: few; j_call: TRBJ2-5; d_call: NA; cdr3_aa: CSANGIETQYF; cdr3_nt: TGCAGTGCTAACGGGATAGAGACCCAGTACTTC